This passage covers 14 T cell receptor beta chains from one sample sequenced in a study of T cell changes during pregnancy in multiple sclerosis (dated by TCRdb to the late 2010s). Library preparation used the immunoSEQ multiplex PCR assay. TCRdb obtained this table from immuneACCESS and retained in-frame rearrangements with V and J assigned. These tables miss some clones; where compared with another copy, unresolved V genes account for less than half of the shortfall, and the remainder is unexplained. For this sample there are 50,000 to 60,000 clones; over 90% appear just once. Around 0.25% of the sample rests with the top ten. The specimen was CD4+ T cells from peripheral blood mononuclear cells, collected in the second trimester of pregnancy. The receptors were sampled from a female donor with multiple sclerosis, enrolled in a pregnancy study.

The chain couples TRBV10-2 to TRBJ1-5; D gene unclear. CDR3 length: 14 residues. Germline CDR1 reads WSHSY; CDR2 reads SAAADI. Trimming left V 7 bases short and J 9 bases short, with 19 bases between. The CDR3 here is CASKDEQLPRPQHF. Written as DNA, the CDR3 is TGCGCCAGCAAGGATGAGCAACTCCCTAGGCCCCAGCATTTT.

The chain recombines TRBV2 with TRBJ2-1; 10 bases align to TRBD2. The CDR3 runs 14 residues. The junction had 5 bases not matched to a gene; V was cut back by 8 bases and J by 4 bases. In germline, CDR1 is SNHLY, CDR2 FYNNEI. The CDR3 reads CASQTAGGYNEQFF. Here the CDR3 DNA reads TGTGCCAGCCAAACAGCGGGGGGGTACAATGAGCAGTTCTTC.

This chain links TRBV7-9 with TRBJ1-4; no clear D. This CDR3 spans 14 amino acids. Germline V gene lookup returns CDR1 SEHNR and CDR2 FQNEAQ (reference sequence). Trimming cost V 3 bases and J 7 bases, with 12 bases left between them. CDR3 nucleotides: TGTGCCAGCAGCTTCGAGGGTATCGGTGAAAAACTGTTTTTT. Translating it yields CASSFEGIGEKLFF.

The chain is built from TRBV7-9 and TRBJ2-7; D gene unclear. Trimming removed 1 base at V and 0 bases at J, with 13 bases between. Germline CDR1 is SEHNR and CDR2 is FQNEAQ (reference sequence). The CDR3 length is 16 residues. The DNA of the CDR3 is TGTGCCAGCAGCTTAGAGCTTGGCAGGATCTCCTACGAGCAGTACTTC. It yields the protein CASSLELGRISYEQYF.

V and J are TRBV5-5 and TRBJ1-5; 9 bases agree with TRBD1. This CDR3 is 16 amino acids long. V dropped 0 bases and J dropped 7; count of bases not matched to a gene: 8. The germline V gene has CDR1 SGHKS and CDR2 YYEKEE (reference sequence). The CDR3 spells CASSLAGTGLGQPQHF. The CDR3 DNA is TGTGCCAGCAGCTTGGCCGGGACAGGGCTAGGGCAGCCCCAGCATTTT.

This clone was picked up one time. V gene TRBV5-6 combines with J gene TRBJ1-6; possibly TRBD1 for D (6 bases). This CDR3 region has 14 residues. V lost 5 bases, J lost 7 bases, and 13 bases lay in between. Germline loops: CDR1 SGHDT, CDR2 YYEEEE. In DNA, the CDR3 is TGTGCCAGCAGTTCGGGACAATCGAATTCACCCCTCCACTTT. Protein: CASSSGQSNSPLHF.

The V call is TRBV9, the J call TRBJ2-1; D uncertain. Germline V gives CDR1 SGDLS, CDR2 YYNGEE. Between the trimmed V and J ends, which lost 7 bases and 0 bases, there was a span of 14 bases. This CDR3 has 15 residues. As DNA, the CDR3 is TGTGCCAGCGGAGTGCTAGAAGGCTCCTACAATGAGCAGTTCTTC. Its protein product is CASGVLEGSYNEQFF.

The chain recombines TRBV30 with TRBJ1-1; a weak D match, TRBD1 (5 bases). CDR3 length: 12 residues. Germline CDR1 GTSNPN, CDR2 SVGIG (reference sequence). Trimming shortened V by 4 bases and J by 6 bases, and 12 bases separated the two germline ends. The CDR3 is CAWTGRAAEAFF. CDR3 DNA: TGTGCCTGGACAGGGAGGGCCGCTGAAGCTTTCTTT. Supplemented by reference TRBV30 and TRBJ1-1, the full variable domain reads SQTIHQWPATLVQPVGSPLSLECTVEGTSNPNLYWYRQAAGRGLQLLFYSVGIGQISSEVPQNLSASRPQDRQFILSSKKLLLSDSGFYLCAWTGRAAEAFFGQGTRLTVV.

V is TRBV15 and J is TRBJ1-1; D might be TRBD1 (5 bases). V lost 9 bases and J 1 base, leaving 9 bases between the germline ends. Per the germline V gene, CDR1 is LNHNV and CDR2 is YYDKDF (reference sequence). The CDR3 has 12 residues. DNA for the CDR3: TGTGCCACATCAACAGGGAACACTGAAGCTTTCTTT. Its protein is CATSTGNTEAFF.

The chain carries TRBV7-2 and TRBJ2-3; 14 bases fit TRBD2. The CDR3 totals 18 residues. CDR1 and CDR2 from the germline V gene are SGHTA and FQGNSA. With 4 bases clipped from V and 6 bases from J, the junction kept 12 bases outside the gene matches. CDR3 protein: CASSSPLTSGGAGDTQYF. The CDR3 DNA is TGTGCCAGCAGCTCCCCTTTGACTAGCGGGGGGGCCGGTGATACGCAGTATTTT.

V gene TRBV9 combines with J gene TRBJ1-1; D is unclear. Germline loops: CDR1 SGDLS, CDR2 YYNGEE. V was trimmed by 0 bases and J by 0 bases, leaving 9 bases between them. The CDR3 consists of 15 residues. CDR3 amino acids: CASSVVNNLNTEAFF. The CDR3 nucleotides are TGTGCCAGCAGCGTAGTAAACAACCTGAACACTGAAGCTTTCTTT.

The chain carries TRBV5-4 and TRBJ1-2; D ambiguous. This CDR3 is built from 12 residues. Germline V lookup: CDR1 SGHNT, CDR2 YYREEE (reference sequence). Trimming pared 3 bases from V and 3 bases from J, leaving 6 bases between. The CDR3 DNA follows: TGTGCCAGCAGCTCGGACTACTATGGCTACACCTTC. Translating gives CASSSDYYGYTF.

The chain recombines TRBV7-6 with TRBJ2-5, with no clear D. Trimming took 3 bases from V and 4 from J, leaving 3 bases between them. This CDR3 spans 11 amino acids. Germline CDR1 and CDR2: SGHVS and FNYEAQ. The CDR3, as DNA: TGTGCCAGCAGCTTCTCAGAGACCCAGTACTTC. It translates to CASSFSETQYF.

This chain links TRBV4-1 with TRBJ1-2, with no clear D. CDR1 is MGHRA and CDR2 is YSYEKL in the germline V gene. Trimming took 0 bases from V and 3 from J, leaving 11 bases between them. The CDR3 is made up of 15 amino acids. DNA of the CDR3: TGCGCCAGCAGCCAAGAGGAGGGAGACCACTATGGCTACACCTTC. Encoded protein: CASSQEEGDHYGYTF.